This T cell receptor beta chain was obtained from a study of blood T cells in healthy people across ages. Donors were healthy Caucasian individuals from Russia aged about 6 to 95. Trimming cost V 4 bases and J 3 bases, with 22 bases left between them. The CDR3 spans 17 residues. The germline CDR1 and CDR2 sequences are SEHNR and FQNEAQ (reference sequence). It was with a sample-barcoded 5' primer and a J-beta primer mix that a second PCR of about 7 to 12 cycles was run. TCRdb recomputed calls from the 5' RACE reads with MiXCR, one row per CDR3 protein. The sample contains over 1,200,000 distinct CDR3 sequences, approximately 59% of which appear only once. This clonotype occurred a few times.

The chain uses TRBV7-9 and TRBJ2-7; perhaps TRBD2 as D (6 bases). This TCR came from a man in his late teens or twenties in good health. The specimen sequenced was blood. The CDR3 nucleotides read TGTGCCAGCAGCTACCACCTTGCTGAGGGAGGTAACTACGAGCAGTACTTC. Its translation is CASSYHLAEGGNYEQYF. Full variable domain (outside the CDR3, taken from reference TRBV7-9 and TRBJ2-7): DTGVSQNPRHKITKRGQNVTFRCDPISEHNRLYWYRQTLGQGPEFLTYFQNEAQLEKSRLLSDRFSAERPKGSFSTLEIQRTEQGDSAMYLCASSYHLAEGGNYEQYFGPGTRLTVT.